The 14 T cell receptor beta chains below all came from one sample that was sequenced in a study of T cells in Graves' hyperthyroidism and ophthalmopathy (dated by TCRdb to about 2019). Library generation was performed with multiplex PCR. Sequencing relied on an Illumina HiSeq 2000. TCR beta CDR3 regions were amplified from RNA transcripts. The first round of RT-PCR for the TCR CDR3 was performed with the HTBI primer set and the Qiagen OneStep RT-PCR kit. Using fastp at Q25 and MiXCR, TCRdb reprocessed the public reads and kept productive beta chains. Every distinct CDR3 protein forms one entry, paired with its most common genes and DNA. The sample table records nearly 600,000 distinct CDR3 sequences; approximately 15% of these occur just once. Approximately 6.4% of the sample is taken by the ten largest. Sequencing input: blood. These receptors were obtained from a woman younger than 35 with Graves' ophthalmopathy.

This clonotype was counted at least ten times. The chain joins TRBV29-1 to TRBJ2-2; no firm D call. V lost 6 bases and J lost 2, with 13 bases in between. Germline V CDR1 and CDR2: SQVTM, ANQGSEA. This CDR3 has 14 residues. Here the CDR3 reads CSVQREPNTGELFF. The CDR3 coding sequence is TGCAGCGTCCAAAGGGAACCCAACACCGGGGAGCTGTTTTTT.

This clonotype was picked up many times. The J gene is TRBJ2-2, the V gene TRBV18, with 8 positions matching TRBD1. Germline V CDR1 and CDR2: KGHSH, LQKENI. The V gene end was trimmed by 3 bases and the J gene end by 4 bases; junction bases not matched to a gene: 7. CDR3 length equals 16 residues. CDR3 sequence reads: CASSPRQGMSTGELFF. In DNA, the CDR3 is TGTGCCAGCTCACCCCGACAGGGGATGAGCACCGGGGAGCTGTTTTTT.

This clonotype was observed at least ten times. The V call is TRBV10-3, the J call TRBJ1-6; 9 bases align to TRBD1. Unmatched junction bases numbered 2, after V lost 6 bases and J lost 8 bases. The CDR3 totals 13 residues. The germline gives CDR1 ENHRY, CDR2 SYGVKD. The CDR3 nucleotides read TGTGCCATCAGCGACAGGGGGGATTCACCCCTCCACTTT. Its protein is CAISDRGDSPLHF.

This clonotype was observed a handful of times. The rearrangement joins TRBV13 to TRBJ2-1; D is unresolved. The germline V gene has CDR1 PRHDT and CDR2 FYEKMQ (reference sequence). The CDR3 runs 13 residues. Trimming stripped 0 bases from V and 9 bases from J, with 9 bases between. The CDR3 DNA sequence: TGTGCCAGCAGCTTAGGTAGCTTAGGTGAGCAGTTCTTC. Translating gives CASSLGSLGEQFF.

This clonotype was found many times. The chain recombines TRBV27 with TRBJ2-1, with 9 bases that match TRBD2. Per the germline V gene, CDR1 is MNHEY and CDR2 is SMNVEV (reference sequence). Trimming took 5 bases from V and 8 from J; bases not matched to a gene: 13. The CDR3 contains 16 residues. CDR3 residues: CASSRAGGSLGDEQFF. In DNA, the CDR3 is TGTGCCAGCAGTCGAGCGGGAGGCTCGCTCGGCGATGAGCAGTTCTTC.

This clonotype was observed a handful of times. The chain links TRBV11-1 to TRBJ1-5, with D unclear. There are 13 residues in the CDR3. CDR1 is SGHAT, CDR2 FQDESV, per germline (reference sequence). Trimming removed 5 bases at V and 5 bases at J, with 10 bases between. The CDR3 loop reads CASSPSTDQPQHF. In DNA, the CDR3 is TGTGCCAGCAGCCCCTCAACTGATCAGCCCCAGCATTTT.

This clonotype was detected ten times or more. The chain is built from TRBV12-3 or TRBV12-4 and TRBJ1-5, with D possibly TRBD1 on 5 matching bases. The CDR3 runs 15 residues. V lost 5 bases and J lost 5, with 16 bases in between. The CDR3 DNA reads TGTGCCAGCAGTCGGAGGGAAGGGGCCTATCAGCCCCAGCATTTT. Its protein product is CASSRREGAYQPQHF.

This clonotype was found many times. This chain uses TRBV3-1 with TRBJ2-7; 10 bases align to TRBD2. Losses at the gene ends were 6 bases for V and 3 bases for J; bases not matched to a gene: 5. Germline CDR1 reads LGHDT; CDR2 reads YNNKEL (reference sequence). The CDR3 runs 14 residues. The CDR3, as DNA: TGTGCCAGCAGTTACGGACTAGCGGACTACGAGCAGTACTTC. Its protein is CASSYGLADYEQYF.

At least ten counts were recorded for this clonotype. The V call is TRBV6-1, the J call TRBJ1-3, with a tentative D call TRBD1 (5 bases). CDR3 length equals 20 residues. The V gene lost 5 bases and the J gene lost 2 bases, with 28 bases spanning the gap. CDR1 is MNHNS, CDR2 SASEGT, per germline. The CDR3 DNA sequence: TGTGCCAGCAGTACGAGATCAAGGGGATTCCTTTCCGCCACTGGAAACACCATATATTTT. Protein sequence: CASSTRSRGFLSATGNTIYF.

In this sample, this clonotype turned up many times. The J gene is TRBJ2-3, the V gene TRBV30; 10 bases match TRBD2. Germline V lookup: CDR1 GTSNPN, CDR2 SVGIG (reference sequence). This CDR3 has 19 amino acids. With V trimmed by 0 bases and J by 4 bases, 16 bases remained unmatched. The CDR3 reads CAWSVQGSGRAVTPDTQYF. DNA of the CDR3: TGTGCCTGGAGTGTCCAAGGAAGCGGGAGGGCCGTGACGCCAGATACGCAGTATTTT. Drawing the rest from reference TRBV30 and TRBJ2-3, the complete variable domain is SQTIHQWPATLVQPVGSPLSLECTVEGTSNPNLYWYRQAAGRGLQLLFYSVGIGQISSEVPQNLSASRPQDRQFILSSKKLLLSDSGFYLCAWSVQGSGRAVTPDTQYFGPGTRLTVL.

Many counts were recorded for this clonotype. CDR3 sequence (DNA): TGTGCCAGCAGTTTAGCCCTAGGACAGGGCACCTACGAGCAGTACTTC. It codes for CASSLALGQGTYEQYF. The chain is built from TRBV12-3 or TRBV12-4 and TRBJ2-7; 8 bases agree with TRBD1. With V trimmed by 0 bases and J by 2 bases, 6 bases remained unmatched. CDR3 length: 16 residues.

This clonotype was counted between two and nine times. This CDR3 reads CASSQGGGTHYEQYF. Written as DNA, the CDR3 is TGTGCCAGCAGCCAAGGGGGGGGCACTCACTACGAGCAGTACTTC. V usage is TRBV3-1 and J usage is TRBJ2-7; TRBD2 is a possible D gene (7 bases). V lost 1 base to trimming and J lost 3 bases, with 13 bases between them. Germline CDR1 reads LGHDT; CDR2 reads YNNKEL (reference sequence). The CDR3 length is 15 residues.

The chain is built from TRBV19 and TRBJ2-7, with D perhaps assigned TRBD1 or TRBD2 (6 bases each). The CDR3 has 14 amino acids. Germline CDR1 reads LNHDA; CDR2 reads SQIVND (reference sequence). Deletions cut 5 bases from V and 5 bases from J, with 16 bases between. The CDR3 region is CASSEGGGGNEQYF. The CDR3 nucleotides are TGTGCCAGTAGTGAGGGGGGAGGAGGCAACGAGCAGTACTTC.

This clonotype was detected many times. The gene calls are TRBV29-1 and TRBJ2-5; either TRBD1 or TRBD2 may supply D (5 bases each). Germline V gives CDR1 SQVTM, CDR2 ANQGSEA. The CDR3 extends over 13 amino acids. V shed 4 bases and J shed 3 bases, with 12 bases lying between them. The CDR3 DNA reads as TGCAGCGTTGTGAGAGGGGTTGAAGAGACCCAGTACTTC. It translates to CSVVRGVEETQYF.